A single T cell receptor (beta chain) is shown here with its context. Its antigen is as yet unknown. Investigators reverse transcribed all isolated RNA, so they sequenced expressed TCRB transcripts. Libraries were prepared by immunoSEQ multiplex PCR; TCRdb keeps only in-frame clonotypes and omits some of them. The data hold fewer than 900,000 clones, with roughly 17% observed a single time. The germline gives CDR1 SGHDN, CDR2 FVKESK. V dropped 1 base and J dropped 4 bases, with 17 bases sitting between them. The CDR3 runs 17 residues. The sample belongs to a study of beta chain features in type 1 diabetes. Findings and caveats of the study: Compared with healthy donors, patients appeared to share more similar naive, central memory and regulatory TCRB repertoires. Patients with type 1 diabetes carried fewer insertions and had more deletions at their VDJ junctions.

Sequenced: naive CD4+ T cells from blood. V usage is TRBV14 and J usage is TRBJ2-1; D is tentatively TRBD1 or TRBD2 (5 bases each). The sequence came from a woman under 30 in good health. The CDR3 here is CASSQVLSGRGYNEQFF. The CDR3 DNA reads as TGTGCCAGCAGCCAAGTCTTAAGCGGAAGGGGATACAATGAGCAGTTCTTC.